These T cell receptor beta chains were read from a single sample in a study of blood T cell repertoires in COVID-19. Profiling relied on immunoSEQ multiplex PCR, and the TCRdb table lists in-frame clones only, not all of them. The sample has over 90,000 clones; roughly 82% are singletons. Sample: peripheral blood. Every receptor here comes from a human donor in a cohort sampled during active COVID-19. CDR3s include the opening cysteine and the closing phenylalanine or tryptophan. The D gene is left open where the match is weak. Some rows have no size entry. The others give once, few or many, or a class for an expanded clone.

>-|-|TRBJ2-1|TRBV6-4
CASSDSIGNYNEQFF
TGTGCCAGCAGTGACTCGATTGGCAACTACAATGAGCAGTTCTTC
>-|-|TRBJ1-2|TRBV5-1
CASSPTYREPNYGYTF
TGCGCCAGCAGCCCAACATACAGGGAGCCTAACTATGGCTACACCTTC
>-|-|TRBJ1-4|TRBV6-5
CASSRGSNEKLFF
TGTGCCAGCAGTCGCGGCTCTAATGAAAAACTGTTTTTT
>TRBD1|-|TRBJ2-1|TRBV7-9
CASGHRDRDYNEQFF
TGTGCCAGCGGACACCGGGACAGGGATTACAATGAGCAGTTCTTC
>TRBD1|-|TRBJ2-7|TRBV11-1
CASSPRTGGISYEQYF
TGTGCCAGCAGCCCCCGGACAGGGGGCATCTCCTACGAGCAGTACTTC
>-|-|TRBJ1-1|TRBV7-2
CASSSRQVTTEAFF
TGTGCCAGCAGCTCTCGGCAGGTAACAACTGAAGCTTTCTTT
>-|-|TRBJ1-3|TRBV18
CASSPGAVHSGNTIYF
TGTGCCAGCTCACCAGGGGCCGTACATTCTGGAAACACCATATATTTT
>-|-|TRBJ2-7|TRBV15
CATSRLTGRSYEQYF
TGTGCCACCAGCAGGTTGACGGGGAGATCCTACGAGCAGTACTTC
>-|-|TRBJ2-7|TRBV14
CASSPGLAHYEQYF
TGTGCCAGCAGCCCGGGACTGGCGCACTACGAGCAGTACTTC
>TRBD1|-|TRBJ2-3|TRBV24-1
CATSDPRTGRTQYF
TGTGCCACCAGTGATCCTAGGACAGGGCGTACGCAGTATTTT
>-|-|TRBJ1-6|TRBV4-3
CASSQDTQGYSPLHF
TGCGCCAGCAGCCAAGATACCCAGGGTTATTCACCCCTCCACTTT
>-|once|TRBJ1-2|TRBV2
CASSERQFYGYTF
TGTGCCAGCAGTGAGAGGCAGTTCTATGGCTACACCTTC
>TRBD1|-|TRBJ2-7|TRBV4-2
CASSQGWGTGSSYEQYF
TGTGCCAGCAGCCAAGGTTGGGGGACAGGCAGCTCCTACGAGCAGTACTTC
>-|-|TRBJ2-5|TRBV4-3
CASSQDIFQGTETQYF
TGCGCCAGCAGCCAAGATATCTTCCAGGGGACAGAGACCCAGTACTTC
>TRBD1|-|TRBJ2-7|TRBV6-1
CASSEMDRAYEQYF
TGTGCCAGCAGTGAGATGGACAGGGCCTACGAGCAGTACTTC
>TRBD2|-|TRBJ2-3|TRBV9
CASSAYERGGVDTQYF
TGTGCCAGCAGCGCGTACGAGCGGGGGGGCGTAGATACGCAGTATTTT
>-|-|TRBJ2-7|TRBV5-1
CASSLKSLAGSEQYF
TGCGCCAGCAGCTTGAAGTCGCTAGCTGGTTCCGAGCAGTACTTC
>-|-|TRBJ2-2|TRBV11-2
CASSSQPGPTGELFF
TGTGCCAGCAGCAGTCAACCGGGTCCCACCGGGGAGCTGTTTTTT
>-|-|TRBJ1-3|TRBV7-6
CASSLVPGAGNTIYF
TGTGCCAGCAGCTTAGTCCCGGGAGCTGGAAACACCATATATTTT
>-|-|TRBJ1-2|TRBV6-5
CASARANYGYTF
TGTGCCAGCGCCCGCGCTAACTATGGCTACACCTTC
>TRBD1|-|TRBJ2-7|TRBV6-5
CASSPGQVYEQYF
TGTGCCAGCAGCCCGGGACAGGTCTACGAGCAGTACTTC
>-|few|TRBJ1-2|TRBV4-3
CASSQDSSGGRYGYTF
TGCGCCAGCAGCCAAGATAGTTCCGGGGGGAGGTATGGCTACACCTTC
>-|-|TRBJ1-5|TRBV7-9
CASSLGSTNQPQHF
TGTGCCAGCAGCTTAGGCAGTACCAATCAGCCCCAGCATTTT
>-|-|TRBJ1-1|TRBV28
CASSPSGSKQAEAFF
TGTGCCAGCAGCCCGTCCGGTTCGAAACAGGCTGAAGCTTTCTTT
>-|-|TRBJ2-6|TRBV5-4
CASSSGGRASGANVLTF
TGTGCCAGCAGCTCAGGGGGGCGCGCTTCGGGGGCCAACGTCCTGACTTTC
>-|-|TRBJ2-3|TRBV15
CATSERDSTDTQYF
TGTGCCACCAGCGAACGGGACTCCACAGATACGCAGTATTTT
>-|-|TRBJ2-5|TRBV7-9
CASSLHSGRETQYF
TGTGCCAGCAGCTTACACAGCGGCCGGGAGACCCAGTACTTC
>TRBD1|-|TRBJ1-2|TRBV6-5
CASLQGDAWYGYTF
TGTGCCAGTCTTCAGGGGGACGCCTGGTATGGCTACACCTTC
>TRBD2|-|TRBJ2-1|TRBV5-1
CASSHRLAGFNEQFF
TGCGCCAGCAGCCATAGACTAGCGGGGTTCAATGAGCAGTTCTTC
>TRBD1|-|TRBJ1-2|TRBV5-6
CASSRGGQGSSGYTF
TGTGCCAGCAGCCGGGGGGGACAGGGGAGCTCTGGCTACACCTTC
>-|few|TRBJ2-2|TRBV7-6
CASSLAESGELFF
TGTGCCAGCAGCTTAGCGGAGTCCGGGGAGCTGTTTTTT
>TRBD1|-|TRBJ1-5|TRBV19
CASRTSGTGFWSNQPQHF
TGTGCCAGTAGAACCTCCGGGACAGGTTTTTGGAGCAATCAGCCCCAGCATTTT
>TRBD2|-|TRBJ2-1|TRBV7-2
CASSLRGGQINEQFF
TGTGCCAGCAGCTTACGGGGAGGGCAGATCAATGAGCAGTTCTTC
>TRBD2|-|TRBJ2-3|TRBV9
CASSVAGGRSTDTQYF
TGTGCCAGCAGCGTAGCGGGGGGAAGGAGCACAGATACGCAGTATTTT
>-|-|TRBJ1-1|TRBV2
CASNRLAGNTEAFF
TGTGCCAGCAATCGATTGGCAGGGAACACTGAAGCTTTCTTT
>TRBD1|few|TRBJ1-6|TRBV6-1
CASSDKNRGNSPLHF
TGTGCCAGCAGTGATAAGAACAGGGGGAATTCACCCCTCCACTTT
>-|-|TRBJ1-1|TRBV7-6
CASSPVAGGSKAFF
TGTGCCAGCAGCCCAGTAGCGGGGGGCTCAAAAGCTTTCTTT
>-|once|TRBJ2-5|TRBV3-1/TRBV3-2
CASSQGASAYQETQYF
TGTGCCAGCAGCCAAGGGGCTAGCGCGTACCAAGAGACCCAGTACTTC
>-|-|TRBJ1-1|TRBV11-2
CASSLARNTEAFF
TGTGCCAGCAGCTTAGCCAGGAACACTGAAGCTTTCTTT
>TRBD1|-|TRBJ2-2|TRBV7-9
CASSYAGGANTGELFF
TGTGCCAGCAGCTACGCAGGGGGCGCGAACACCGGGGAGCTGTTTTTT
>TRBD1|-|TRBJ2-7|TRBV5-1
CASSSGQVYEQYF
TGCGCCAGCAGCTCGGGACAGGTCTACGAGCAGTACTTC
>-|-|TRBJ2-2|TRBV23-1
CASSHLQGGRNTGELFF
TGCGCCAGCAGTCATTTGCAAGGGGGAAGGAACACCGGGGAGCTGTTTTTT
>TRBD2|-|TRBJ2-3|TRBV4-2
CASSQAKTSGGILDTQYF
TGTGCCAGCAGCCAAGCTAAAACTAGCGGGGGGATTTTGGATACGCAGTATTTT
>-|-|TRBJ2-3|TRBV7-8
CASSRRGTQYF
TGTGCCAGCAGCCGTAGGGGTACGCAGTATTTT
>-|few|TRBJ1-1|TRBV4-2
CASTPPGNSNTEAFF
TGTGCCAGCACCCCCCCGGGGAACTCGAACACTGAAGCTTTCTTT
>-|-|TRBJ1-1|TRBV5-6
CASSRWVGRANTEAFF
TGTGCCAGCAGCCGTTGGGTAGGCAGGGCGAACACTGAAGCTTTCTTT
>TRBD1|-|TRBJ1-2|TRBV7-9
CASSLVNTGTGNGYTF
TGTGCCAGCAGCTTAGTTAATACGGGGACAGGGAACGGCTACACCTTC
>-|-|TRBJ1-5|TRBV18
CASSPRGGDQPQHF
TGTGCCAGCTCACCACGAGGGGGGGACCAGCCCCAGCATTTT
>-|-|TRBJ2-1|TRBV9
CASSVYDFISYNEQFF
TGTGCCAGCAGCGTGTACGACTTTATTTCCTACAATGAGCAGTTCTTC
>TRBD2|-|TRBJ2-2|TRBV11-2
CASSLKRGTATGELFF
TGTGCCAGCAGCTTAAAGCGGGGGACCGCCACCGGGGAGCTGTTTTTT
>-|-|TRBJ2-2|TRBV6-2/TRBV6-3
CASSSRRYTGELFF
TGTGCCAGCAGCTCTAGGCGGTACACCGGGGAGCTGTTTTTT
>TRBD1|-|TRBJ1-5|TRBV16
CASSQLQGNQPQHF
TGTGCCAGCAGCCAACTACAGGGGAATCAGCCCCAGCATTTT
>-|-|TRBJ2-7|TRBV11-2
CASSLDYLLYEQYF
TGTGCCAGCAGCTTGGACTATCTCCTCTACGAGCAGTACTTC
>-|-|TRBJ1-2|TRBV6-5
CASQRGITYGYTF
TGTGCCAGCCAAAGGGGGATCACCTATGGCTACACCTTC
>TRBD1|once|TRBJ2-5|TRBV7-9
CASSRDRTGRETQYF
TGTGCCAGCAGCCGTGACAGGACAGGGCGAGAGACCCAGTACTTC
>TRBD2|-|TRBJ2-2|TRBV7-8
CASRTSPGELFF
TGTGCCAGCAGGACTAGCCCCGGGGAGCTGTTTTTT
>-|-|TRBJ1-3|TRBV6-1
CASSEDGASGNTIYF
TGTGCCAGCAGTGAAGACGGAGCCTCTGGAAACACCATATATTTT
>-|once|TRBJ2-1|TRBV14
CASSQDIVLNEQFF
TGTGCCAGCAGCCAAGATATAGTCCTCAATGAGCAGTTCTTC
>-|-|TRBJ1-2|TRBV7-2
CASSLDRTGNYGYTF
TGTGCCAGCAGCTTAGATCGAACAGGCAACTATGGCTACACCTTC